The entry that follows covers one TCR beta chain sequence. The source of the sample is a study of blood T cell repertoires in COVID-19. Across the study: Sources were T cells, B-cell-depleted T cells, or PBMCs; the material itself was cDNA or gDNA.

This CDR3 region has 15 residues. In germline, CDR1 is KGHSH, CDR2 LQKENI. Deletions cut 0 bases from V and 6 bases from J, with 12 bases between. Method: immunoSEQ multiplex PCR; TCRdb's copy keeps in-frame clones and lacks some. This sample carries 80,000 or so clones, about 87% of them seen once, and the ten largest clones take over 8.5%. Sequenced sample: peripheral blood. V usage is TRBV18 and J usage is TRBJ2-1; a weak D match, TRBD2 (5 bases). The clonotype was recovered from a human donor in a cohort sampled during active COVID-19. The CDR3 DNA reads TGTGCCAGCTCACCACCGACGGGAAACCCCAATGAGCAGTTCTTC. It yields the protein CASSPPTGNPNEQFF.